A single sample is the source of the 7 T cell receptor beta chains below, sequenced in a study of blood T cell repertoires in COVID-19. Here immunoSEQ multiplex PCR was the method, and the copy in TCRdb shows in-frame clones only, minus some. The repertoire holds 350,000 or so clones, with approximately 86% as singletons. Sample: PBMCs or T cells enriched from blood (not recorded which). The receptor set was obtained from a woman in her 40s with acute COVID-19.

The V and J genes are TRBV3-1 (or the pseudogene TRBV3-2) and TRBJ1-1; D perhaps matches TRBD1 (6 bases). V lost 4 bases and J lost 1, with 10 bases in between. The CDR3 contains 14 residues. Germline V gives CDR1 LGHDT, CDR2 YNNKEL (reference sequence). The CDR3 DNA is TGTGCCAGCAGCCGCTTAGGGGGGAACACTGAAGCTTTCTTT. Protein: CASSRLGGNTEAFF.

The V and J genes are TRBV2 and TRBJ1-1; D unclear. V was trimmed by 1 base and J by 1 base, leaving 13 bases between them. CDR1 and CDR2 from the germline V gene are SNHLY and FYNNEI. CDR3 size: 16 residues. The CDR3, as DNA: TGTGCCAGCAGTGAAGATTCGCGGCCTAAGAACACTGAAGCTTTCTTT. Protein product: CASSEDSRPKNTEAFF.

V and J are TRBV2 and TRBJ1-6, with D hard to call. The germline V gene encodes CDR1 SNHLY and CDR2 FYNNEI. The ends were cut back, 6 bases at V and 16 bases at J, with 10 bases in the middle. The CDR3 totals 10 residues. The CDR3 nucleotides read TGTGCCAGCAGCTCAGGCCAGCTCCACTTT. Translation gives CASSSGQLHF. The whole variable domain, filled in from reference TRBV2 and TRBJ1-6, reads EPEVTQTPSHQVTQMGQEVILRCVPISNHLYFYWYRQILGQKVEFLVSFYNNEISEKSEIFDDQFSVERPDGSNFTLKIRSTKLEDSAMYFCASSSGQLHFGNGTRLTVT.

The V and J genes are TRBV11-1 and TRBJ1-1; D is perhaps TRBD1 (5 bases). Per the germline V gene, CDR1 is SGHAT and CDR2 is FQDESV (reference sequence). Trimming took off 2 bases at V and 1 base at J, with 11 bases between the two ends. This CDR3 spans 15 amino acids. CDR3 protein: CASSLSAGKNTEAFF. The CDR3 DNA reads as TGTGCCAGCAGCTTATCGGCAGGGAAGAACACTGAAGCTTTCTTT.

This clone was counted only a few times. The CDR3 nucleotides are TGTGCCAGCAGCCTGTCAGGGGACACTGAAGCTTTCTTT. This sequence encodes CASSLSGDTEAFF. V and J are TRBV5-6 and TRBJ1-1; weak D call: TRBD1 (6 bases). The ends were cut back, 4 bases at V and 3 bases at J, with 10 bases in the middle. The CDR3 sequence is 13 residues long. From germline, CDR1 is SGHDT and CDR2 YYEEEE. Variable domain in full (rest from reference TRBV5-6 and TRBJ1-1): DAGVTQSPTHLIKTRGQQVTLRCSPKSGHDTVSWYQQALGQGPQFIFQYYEEEERQRGNFPDRFSGHQFPNYSSELNVNALLLGDSALYLCASSLSGDTEAFFGQGTRLTVV.

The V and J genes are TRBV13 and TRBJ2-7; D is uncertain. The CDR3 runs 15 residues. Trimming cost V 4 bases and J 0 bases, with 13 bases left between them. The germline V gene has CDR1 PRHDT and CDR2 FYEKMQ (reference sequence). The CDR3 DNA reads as TGTGCCAGCAGCTCCGGCCCGCGGAGCTCCTACGAGCAGTACTTC. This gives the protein CASSSGPRSSYEQYF.

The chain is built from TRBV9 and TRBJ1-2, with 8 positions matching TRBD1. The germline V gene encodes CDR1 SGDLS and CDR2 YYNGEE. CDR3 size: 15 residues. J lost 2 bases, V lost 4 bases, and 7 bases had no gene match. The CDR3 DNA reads TGTGCCAGCAGCATAGGACAGGGCTCCAACTATGGCTACACCTTC. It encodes CASSIGQGSNYGYTF.